This T cell receptor beta chain was identified during a study of blood T cell repertoires in COVID-19. Germline loops: CDR1 MNHNS, CDR2 SASEGT. The CDR3 loop spans 15 amino acids. Trimming shortened V by 1 base and J by 3 bases, and 12 bases separated the two germline ends. Profiling relied on immunoSEQ multiplex PCR, and the TCRdb table lists in-frame clones only, not all of them. The sample lists 120,000 to 150,000 clones, around 87% occurring once. The V gene is TRBV6-1, the J gene TRBJ1-2, with D tentatively TRBD1 (6 bases). The source is a woman aged 40-49 years who had been exposed to COVID-19. The sequenced material came from PBMCs or T cells enriched from blood (not recorded which). The CDR3 reads CASSEGPAGDYGYTF. CDR3 nucleotide sequence: TGTGCCAGCAGTGAAGGCCCGGCAGGGGACTATGGCTACACCTTC.